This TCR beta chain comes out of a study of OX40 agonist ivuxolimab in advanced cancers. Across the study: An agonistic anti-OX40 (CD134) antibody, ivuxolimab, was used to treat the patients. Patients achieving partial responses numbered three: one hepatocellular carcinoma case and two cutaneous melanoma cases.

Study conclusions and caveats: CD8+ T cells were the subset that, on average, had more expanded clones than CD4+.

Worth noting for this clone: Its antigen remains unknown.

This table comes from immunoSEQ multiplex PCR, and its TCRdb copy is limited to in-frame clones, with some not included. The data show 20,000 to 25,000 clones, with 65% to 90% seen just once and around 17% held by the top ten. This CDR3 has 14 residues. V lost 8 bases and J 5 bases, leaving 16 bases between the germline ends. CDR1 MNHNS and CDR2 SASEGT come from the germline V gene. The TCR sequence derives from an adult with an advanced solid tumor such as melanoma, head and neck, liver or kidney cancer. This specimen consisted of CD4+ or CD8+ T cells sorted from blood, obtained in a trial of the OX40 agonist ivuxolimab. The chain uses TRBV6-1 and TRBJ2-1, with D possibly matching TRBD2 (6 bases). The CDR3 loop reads CASRNRLVHNEQFF. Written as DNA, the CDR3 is TGTGCCAGCCGAAACCGACTAGTCCACAATGAGCAGTTCTTC.